This T cell receptor beta chain was sequenced in a study of human T cells and chemical hapten exposure. In this sample, this clonotype turned up many times. TCRdb passed the RACE reads through MiXCR, listing each CDR3 protein once. Of approximately 260,000 distinct CDR3 sequences in the sample, more than 6.5% were seen once. The CDR3 spans 14 residues. Germline V gene sequence: CDR1 MNHNY, CDR2 SVGAGI (reference sequence). V shed 3 bases and J shed 2 bases, with 11 bases lying between them. The sample's time point: pre-sensitization, week 0. Noted treatment: therapeutic diphenylcyclopropenone sensitization with weekly scalp DPC.

The specimen comprised whole blood, sampled in connection with sensitization to the hapten diphenylcyclopropenone (DPC). V is TRBV6-6 and J is TRBJ2-7; TRBD1 or TRBD2 may be the D gene (5 bases each). This TCR was recovered from a woman between 40 and 55 years old with alopecia areata. Some clones in this sample may be carry-over from other donors' samples. This CDR3 reads CASSYDSGTYEQYF. CDR3 coding DNA: TGTGCCAGCAGTTATGACAGCGGAACCTACGAGCAGTACTTC.